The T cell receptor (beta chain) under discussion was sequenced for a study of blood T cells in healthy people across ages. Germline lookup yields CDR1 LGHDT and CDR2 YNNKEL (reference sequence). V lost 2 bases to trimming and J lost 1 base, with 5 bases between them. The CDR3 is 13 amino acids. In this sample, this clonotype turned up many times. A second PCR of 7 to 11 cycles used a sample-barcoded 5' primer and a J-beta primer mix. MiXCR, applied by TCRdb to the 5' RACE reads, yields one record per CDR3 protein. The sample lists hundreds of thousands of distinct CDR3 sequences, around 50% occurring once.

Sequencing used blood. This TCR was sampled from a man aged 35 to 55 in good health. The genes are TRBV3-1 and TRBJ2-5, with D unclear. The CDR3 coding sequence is TGTGCCAGCAGCCAATGGGGCCAAGAGACCCAGTACTTC. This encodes CASSQWGQETQYF.